This T cell receptor (beta chain) was observed in a study of blood T cell repertoires in COVID-19. Study-level background: Spain, Italy and the United States supplied samples that represented acute and convalescent COVID-19.

J lost 6 bases, V lost 1 base, and 2 bases had no gene match. The V gene's germline CDR1 is MDHEN and CDR2 SYDVKM. The CDR3 has 15 amino acids. TCRdb's copy holds only in-frame clones and misses some; the assay was immunoSEQ multiplex PCR. The profile shows under 200,000 clones, more than 70% of them singletons. The study drew participants aged about 18 to 89 years from some 23 US areas. Which cohort a participant joined came from the clinical history participants gave. This TCR derives from a man aged 35-49 years with acute COVID-19. The gene calls are TRBV28 and TRBJ1-6; TRBD1 matches 8 bases. Sequenced material: PBMCs or T cells enriched from blood (not recorded which). CDR3 loop: CASSLSTGGNSPLHF. The CDR3, as DNA: TGTGCCAGCAGTTTATCCACAGGGGGTAATTCACCCCTCCACTTT. The variable domain in full, with the rest retrieved from reference TRBV28 and TRBJ1-6, is DVKVTQSSRYLVKRTGEKVFLECVQDMDHENMFWYRQDPGLGLRLIYFSYDVKMKEKGDIPEGYSVSREKKERFSLILESASTNQTSMYLCASSLSTGGNSPLHFGNGTRLTVT.